The rows below give T cell receptor beta chains drawn from one sample of a study of regulatory T cells in long-lasting Graves disease. Using its own MiXCR run on the multiplex PCR reads, TCRdb lists one record per CDR3 protein. The sample lists about 540,000 distinct CDR3 sequences, roughly 14% occurring once. The same data also contributed to another study, on T cells in Graves' hyperthyroidism and ophthalmopathy.

The sequenced sample was peripheral blood mononuclear cells (PBMCs), obtained at new diagnosis, from a patient treated with antithyroid drugs. These receptor sequences come from a man aged 30 to 45 with Graves disease. The CDR3 runs from the conserved cysteine through the conserved F or W. The D gene is left open where the match is weak. The size of a clone is reported for some rows only, either as once, few or many, or as a class for expanded clones.

D gene: -; V gene: TRBV7-9; J gene: TRBJ1-1; clone size: -; CDR3 DNA: TGTGCCAGCAGCTTTAAAACCCACCCGGGGGCAGGGAACACTGAAGCTTTCTTT; CDR3 protein: CASSFKTHPGAGNTEAFF
D gene: TRBD2; V gene: TRBV20-1; J gene: TRBJ2-1; clone size: -; CDR3 DNA: TGCAGTGCTAGAGTGAGCGGGAGTTATTACAATGAGCAGTTCTTC; CDR3 protein: CSARVSGSYYNEQFF
D gene: -; V gene: TRBV19; J gene: TRBJ2-6; clone size: few; CDR3 DNA: TGTGCCAGCCAGCTCAGGGGAGGAGGGGCCAACGTCCTGACTTTC; CDR3 protein: CASQLRGGGANVLTF
D gene: TRBD2; V gene: TRBV10-1; J gene: TRBJ2-3; clone size: few; CDR3 DNA: TGCGCCAGCAGTGATGTACTAGCGGGGCCCACAGATACGCAGTATTTT; CDR3 protein: CASSDVLAGPTDTQYF
D gene: -; V gene: TRBV3-1; J gene: TRBJ1-1; clone size: -; CDR3 DNA: TGTGCCAGCAGCCAAGAAGTAAGAGGGGAGGAGATGAACACTGAAGCTTTCTTT; CDR3 protein: CASSQEVRGEEMNTEAFF
D gene: -; V gene: TRBV7-8; J gene: TRBJ2-1; clone size: many; CDR3 DNA: TGTGCCAGCAGCGAGAACCGGGGCTATGAGCAGTTCTTC; CDR3 protein: CASSENRGYEQFF
D gene: -; V gene: TRBV12-3/TRBV12-4; J gene: TRBJ1-6; clone size: -; CDR3 DNA: TGTGCCAGCAGTTTCTCGGGGCCTCTAGATTCACCCCTCCACTTT; CDR3 protein: CASSFSGPLDSPLHF
D gene: -; V gene: TRBV28; J gene: TRBJ2-6; clone size: many; CDR3 DNA: TGTGCCAGCAGCGAGCTTAGTCCCCGGGCTGGGGCCAACGTCCTGACTTTC; CDR3 protein: CASSELSPRAGANVLTF
D gene: -; V gene: TRBV29-1; J gene: TRBJ2-7; clone size: many; CDR3 DNA: TGCAGAGTCCGCATCTACGAGCAGTACTTC; CDR3 protein: CRVRIYEQYF
D gene: TRBD2; V gene: TRBV6-2/TRBV6-3; J gene: TRBJ2-7; clone size: -; CDR3 DNA: TGTGCCAGCAGTTACGGGAGGGCCTACGAGCAGTACTTC; CDR3 protein: CASSYGRAYEQYF
D gene: TRBD2; V gene: TRBV3-1; J gene: TRBJ2-7; clone size: many; CDR3 DNA: TGTGCCAGCAGCCAAATGACTAGCGGGAGGTACGAGCAGTACTTC; CDR3 protein: CASSQMTSGRYEQYF
D gene: TRBD2; V gene: TRBV4-1; J gene: TRBJ2-1; clone size: -; CDR3 DNA: TGCGCCAGCAGCCAAGCTGGTACTAGCGGGTCCAATGAGCAGTTCTTC; CDR3 protein: CASSQAGTSGSNEQFF
D gene: -; V gene: TRBV24-1; J gene: TRBJ2-1; clone size: few; CDR3 DNA: TGTGCCACCAGCCCCCCGGTAGGGACTCACTACAATGAGCAGTTCTTC; CDR3 protein: CATSPPVGTHYNEQFF
D gene: -; V gene: TRBV28; J gene: TRBJ1-1; clone size: many; CDR3 DNA: TGTGCCAGCAGTTTACGTCGCCTCGCTGAAGCTTTCTTT; CDR3 protein: CASSLRRLAEAFF